This T cell receptor beta chain was observed in a study of T cell responses to AZD1222 COVID-19 vaccine. At the level of the study: Second doses that came at about 4 or about 12 weeks were put together.

Profiled with immunoSEQ multiplex PCR; TCRdb holds only in-frame clones, not every one. The sample records some 60,000 clones, 65% to 90% being singletons. The sequences come from peripheral blood, collected on day 0 of AZD1222 vaccination. This clonotype originated in an adult in good health.

CDR3 amino acids: CASSQTLGLAGFQETQYF. The CDR3 DNA follows: TGCGCCAGCAGCCAAACCCTCGGACTAGCGGGGTTCCAAGAGACCCAGTACTTC. The rearrangement uses TRBV4-1 and TRBJ2-5; 12 bases map to TRBD2. The CDR3 spans 18 residues. CDR1 and CDR2 from the germline V gene are MGHRA and YSYEKL. V was clipped by 2 bases and J by 1 base; unmatched bases: 8.